This TCR beta chain originates from a study of graft-versus-host responses after intestinal transplantation. The overall study: Transplants given to recipients were multivisceral, liver-intestinal, or isolated intestinal. All recipients were given anti-thymocyte globulin induction, and tacrolimus and steroids were then administered for around three years.

Study results and limitations: GvH clones were identified in recipient marrow, with some first appearing in ileum or blood.

Libraries were prepared by immunoSEQ multiplex PCR; TCRdb keeps only in-frame clonotypes and omits some of them. The repertoire includes about 19,000 clones, approximately 79% of them detected once, and approximately 7.6% sits in the top ten. With respect to this clone: Its antigen is undetermined.

Trimming stripped 7 bases from V and 5 bases from J, with 14 bases between. From germline, CDR1 is GTSNPN and CDR2 SVGIG (reference sequence). The length of the CDR3 is 12 residues. Processing of graft tissue released intraepithelial and lamina propria lymphocytes. The chain links TRBV30 to TRBJ1-1, with TRBD1 as a possible D gene (6 bases). The sequence derives from a human patient who received an intestinal transplant, so some T cells may come from the graft donor. The sequenced sample was ileum tissue, obtained roughly 21 days after intestinal transplant. This CDR3 reads CAFLITGTEAFF. The CDR3 nucleotides read TGTGCCTTTCTAATAACAGGGACTGAAGCTTTCTTT.